These T cell receptor beta chains were read from a single sample in a study of early stage breast cancer tumors. TCRdb's table, derived via immunoSEQ multiplex PCR, lists solely in-frame clones and lacks some. The data contain about 9,500 clones, 66% of them seen just once; the ten biggest clones take up about 7%. Specimen: breast tumor tissue. Source of these receptors: a person aged 45-60 years with breast cancer. Both conserved end residues are part of each CDR3. Fields, in order: J gene, clone size, V gene, CDR3 length, CDR3 protein. Size values are once, few and many counts, or a class for expanded clones, and some rows have none.

TRBJ2-6,NA,TRBV5-1,17,CASSFPGQGTGANVLTF
TRBJ2-1,NA,TRBV18,13,CASSPPGAGEQFF
TRBJ2-7,NA,TRBV7-9,12,CASSLQAYEQYF
TRBJ1-2,NA,TRBV4-1,14,CASRETATFGGYTF
TRBJ2-5,NA,TRBV4-2,15,CASSRGLAGDETQYF
TRBJ1-2,NA,TRBV19,11,CASSRAEGYTF
TRBJ2-7,NA,TRBV18,13,CASSPQLTYEQYF
TRBJ1-2,NA,TRBV7-2,14,CASTGTVINYGYTF
TRBJ2-5,NA,TRBV11-2,16,CASSLERGTLQETQYF
TRBJ1-5,NA,TRBV6-4,18,CASSDSAPTGGRKQPQHF
TRBJ2-3,NA,TRBV5-1,15,CASSLGTGVTDTQYF
TRBJ2-5,NA,TRBV11-2,18,CASSFAGLAGAGGETQYF
TRBJ1-4,NA,TRBV14,16,CASSQLSSVSTEKLFF
TRBJ2-1,NA,TRBV5-6,14,CASSLVPGQMGKFF
TRBJ1-6,NA,TRBV5-4,15,CASSLRTGTNSPLHF
TRBJ1-2,NA,TRBV18,13,CASSPDPLYGYTF
TRBJ2-1,few,TRBV2,14,CASRAVPVHNEQFF
TRBJ2-5,NA,TRBV9,15,CASSVGDSPRQTQYF
TRBJ2-7,NA,TRBV2,12,CASKTNSYEQYF
TRBJ2-2,NA,TRBV7-2,14,CASSLDLPAGELFF
TRBJ1-2,NA,TRBV28,13,CASRLPRGLFPIF
TRBJ1-4,NA,TRBV5-1,15,CASSLSGGLDEKLFF
TRBJ1-2,NA,TRBV4-2,13,CASSLGTGDGYTF
TRBJ2-7,NA,TRBV7-6,14,CASSLSQGGYEQYF
TRBJ2-5,NA,TRBV7-6,15,CASSILQGARETQYF
TRBJ2-5,NA,TRBV7-2,16,CASSLDPSGSQETQYF
TRBJ1-2,NA,TRBV6-1,14,CASRVQGLNYGYTF
TRBJ1-3,few,TRBV19,14,CASGRTVSGNTIYF
TRBJ2-4,NA,TRBV19,16,CASSTGTGVAKNIQYF
TRBJ2-5,NA,TRBV5-6,15,CASSPWAGGRETQYF
TRBJ2-3,NA,TRBV6-5,15,CASSYEGGPKDTQYF
TRBJ2-1,NA,TRBV4-3,16,CASSQDRGGWPNEQFF
TRBJ2-3,once,TRBV6-6,16,CASSYSRGASTDTQYF
TRBJ2-5,NA,TRBV2,11,CASRSQETQYF
TRBJ2-1,few,TRBV5-1,14,CASSSEGGLGEQFF
TRBJ1-2,NA,TRBV28,11,CASRVPYGYTF
TRBJ1-4,NA,TRBV6-5,15,CASSYRDKDNEKLFF